What follows are 22 T cell receptor beta chains derived from one specimen sequenced in a study of T cells after yellow fever vaccination. TCRdb independently ran MiXCR on the 5' RACE reads; one entry per CDR3 protein. The sample yields about 320,000 distinct CDR3 sequences, about 4.5% seen once. The specimen was PBMCs, collected 15 days after the yellow fever booster vaccination. The receptors shown here come from a man younger than 30 who received the YFV17D yellow fever vaccine.

The V call is TRBV6-6, the J call TRBJ2-1; TRBD2 aligns across 7 bases. The V gene's germline CDR1 is MNHNY and CDR2 SVGAGI (reference sequence). Germline trimming cut 6 bases from V and 3 bases from J; bases unmatched to any gene: 14. The CDR3 is made up of 17 amino acids. CDR3 nucleotides: TGTGCCAGCAGCTCCAGGCCGACGGGGGGAGTCTACAATGAGCAGTTCTTC. It specifies CASSSRPTGGVYNEQFF.

This clonotype was counted at least ten times. The chain recombines TRBV7-6 with TRBJ1-2, with 8 positions matching TRBD1. Per germline, CDR1 SGHVS and CDR2 FNYEAQ. The V gene end was trimmed by 6 bases and the J gene end by 6 bases; junction bases not matched to a gene: 9. The CDR3 is 14 residues long. CDR3 bases: TGTGCCAGCAGTTTGGACCCAGGGGGCAATGGCTACACCTTC. Encoded protein: CASSLDPGGNGYTF.

This clonotype was counted at least ten times. This chain uses TRBV6-1 with TRBJ2-6; D may be TRBD2 (6 bases). The CDR3 length is 14 residues. The V end was cut by 4 bases, the J end by 2 bases, with 6 bases between. The V gene's germline CDR1 is MNHNS and CDR2 SASEGT. The CDR3 loop is CASSGLAGANVLTF. CDR3 nucleotide sequence: TGTGCCAGCAGTGGACTAGCTGGGGCCAACGTCCTGACTTTC.

The table lists this clonotype with a few counts. The V call is TRBV10-3, the J call TRBJ1-4; no clear D. Germline CDR1 is ENHRY and CDR2 is SYGVKD. Trimming removed 0 bases from V and 0 bases from J, with 8 bases in between. The CDR3 has 16 residues. CDR3 residues: CAISESRDSTNEKLFF. For the CDR3, the DNA is TGTGCCATCAGTGAGTCGAGAGATTCAACTAATGAAAAACTGTTTTTT.

The chain is built from TRBV30 and TRBJ2-4; a weak D match, TRBD1 (5 bases). Germline V lookup: CDR1 GTSNPN, CDR2 SVGIG (reference sequence). Trimming took off 0 bases at V and 6 bases at J, with 15 bases between the two ends. The CDR3 extends over 15 amino acids. DNA of the CDR3: TGTGCCTGGAGTGTATCTGGGGCGCAGGTAAACATTCAGTACTTC. Protein sequence: CAWSVSGAQVNIQYF.

This clonotype showed up just a few times. The chain has TRBV20-1 and TRBJ2-3, with TRBD2 identical over 9 bases. The germline CDR1 and CDR2 sequences are DFQATT and SNEGSKA (reference sequence). The CDR3 is made up of 16 amino acids. The trim removed 2 bases at V and 0 bases at J, leaving 6 bases unmatched. CDR3 sequence reads: CSARLAGLTSTDTQYF. The CDR3 DNA follows: TGCAGTGCTAGACTAGCGGGGCTAACTAGCACAGATACGCAGTATTTT.

This clonotype occurred a few times. V is TRBV20-1 and J is TRBJ2-7, with D tentatively TRBD2 (6 bases). Deletions cut 5 bases from V and 2 bases from J, with 13 bases between. The germline V gene encodes CDR1 DFQATT and CDR2 SNEGSKA (reference sequence). The length of the CDR3 is 13 residues. Written as DNA, the CDR3 is TGCAGTGCTCGAGGACGGGAGACCTACGAGCAGTACTTC. As protein: CSARGRETYEQYF.

This clonotype was seen more than once but under ten times. The chain is built from TRBV6-6 and TRBJ2-3, with a weak D call TRBD2 (7 bases). The CDR3 consists of 14 residues. V was shortened by 4 bases and J by 5 bases, with 13 bases between the two germline ends. Germline assignment: CDR1 MNHNY and CDR2 SVGAGI (reference sequence). In DNA form, the CDR3 reads TGTGCCAGCAGTTTGGGGGGGGCCCTAGATACGCAGTATTTT. It codes for CASSLGGALDTQYF.

This clonotype was counted between two and nine times. J is TRBJ1-6 and V is TRBV6-5; D not resolved. Germline CDR1 and CDR2: MNHEY and SVGAGI. The CDR3 spans 16 residues. The V gene lost 6 bases and the J gene lost 0 bases, with 12 bases spanning the gap. CDR3 protein: CASRRWYSSYNSPLHF. The CDR3 bases are TGTGCCAGCAGGAGATGGTACAGCTCCTATAATTCACCCCTCCACTTT.

This chain joins TRBV12-3 or TRBV12-4 and TRBJ2-3; a weak D match, TRBD2 (6 bases). The CDR3 sequence is 18 residues long. The germline V and J ends were trimmed by 3 bases and 6 bases, with 25 bases remaining between them. CDR3 coding DNA: TGTGCCAGCAGTTTTCCTGCGGGCACCGGACTAACTTCGGATACGCAGTATTTT. This sequence encodes CASSFPAGTGLTSDTQYF.

This clonotype was found many times. The chain recombines TRBV12-3 or TRBV12-4 with TRBJ2-1; 9 bases match TRBD2. J lost 4 bases, V lost 1 base, and 5 bases had no gene match. This CDR3 has 16 residues. CDR3 loop: CASSLVAGGLYNEQFF. CDR3 coding DNA: TGTGCCAGCAGTTTAGTGGCGGGGGGGCTTTACAATGAGCAGTTCTTC.

This clonotype was observed many times. This chain uses TRBV10-3 with TRBJ2-1; 12 bases agree with TRBD1. The CDR3 covers 16 residues. Trimming took 5 bases from V and 5 from J; bases not matched to a gene: 7. Germline V gives CDR1 ENHRY, CDR2 SYGVKD. CDR3 nucleotide sequence: TGTGCCATCAGTCGAGGGACAGGGGGCGTCGACAATGAGCAGTTCTTC. Translating it yields CAISRGTGGVDNEQFF.

This clonotype was counted between two and nine times. This chain uses TRBV12-3 or TRBV12-4 with TRBJ2-2; unclear D gene. V gave up 7 bases and J gave up 7 bases, with 7 bases separating them. The CDR3 is 11 residues long. The CDR3 DNA sequence: TGTGCCAGCACCACACACGGGGAGCTGTTTTTT. It yields the protein CASTTHGELFF.

This clonotype occurred a few times. The chain carries TRBV6-6 and TRBJ1-6; D possibly corresponds to TRBD1 (5 bases). This CDR3 contains 15 residues. V was trimmed by 3 bases and J by 12 bases, leaving 18 bases between them. Germline V gives CDR1 MNHNY, CDR2 SVGAGI (reference sequence). CDR3 amino acids: CASSYGTVIIQPLHF. The CDR3 DNA follows: TGTGCCAGCAGTTATGGGACCGTTATAATTCAACCCCTCCACTTT.

This clonotype was counted between two and nine times. V usage is TRBV5-4 and J usage is TRBJ2-6; TRBD2 is a possible D gene (5 bases). Germline CDR1 is SGHNT and CDR2 is YYREEE (reference sequence). Deletions cut 9 bases from V and 4 bases from J, with 11 bases between. The CDR3 extends over 13 amino acids. This CDR3 reads CANRDQGANVLTF. DNA for the CDR3: TGTGCCAACCGGGATCAGGGGGCCAACGTCCTGACTTTC.

This clonotype was found many times. This chain links TRBV3-1 with TRBJ1-6; D perhaps matches TRBD1 (5 bases). Trimming took off 4 bases at V and 7 bases at J, with 14 bases between the two ends. Germline V gives CDR1 LGHDT, CDR2 YNNKEL (reference sequence). CDR3 length: 15 residues. The CDR3 DNA follows: TGTGCCAGCAGCCGAGTTAGGGGAGGGAATTCACCCCTCCACTTT. Residues: CASSRVRGGNSPLHF.

This clonotype was picked up many times. CDR3 protein: CASSVDAGRQETQYF. CDR3 bases: TGTGCCAGCAGCGTAGACGCAGGGCGCCAAGAGACCCAGTACTTC. This chain uses TRBV9 with TRBJ2-5, with a possible D match to TRBD1 (5 bases). The CDR3 contains 15 residues. The germline V and J ends were trimmed by 0 bases and 1 base, with 10 bases remaining between them. Looked up from germline, CDR1 is SGDLS and CDR2 is YYNGEE. Full variable domain (rest looked up from reference TRBV9 and TRBJ2-5): DSGVTQTPKHLITATGQRVTLRCSPRSGDLSVYWYQQSLDQGLQFLIQYYNGEERAKGNILERFSAQQFPDLHSELNLSSLELGDSALYFCASSVDAGRQETQYFGPGTRLLVL.

The gene calls are TRBV12-3 or TRBV12-4 and TRBJ2-7; 9 bases align to TRBD2. This CDR3 has 14 residues. V lost 5 bases and J lost 5; bases outside the gene matches: 7. CDR3 sequence: CASSQAGGFDEQYF. CDR3 coding DNA: TGTGCCAGCAGTCAGGCGGGGGGGTTCGACGAGCAGTACTTC.

This clonotype has at least ten counts. The chain links TRBV20-1 to TRBJ2-2; D is ambiguous. This CDR3 comprises 11 residues. V was pared by 4 bases and J by 4 bases, with 4 bases between. Per germline, CDR1 DFQATT and CDR2 SNEGSKA (reference sequence). The CDR3 region has the DNA TGCAGTGCTACGGGCACCGGGGAGCTGTTTTTT. Translation gives CSATGTGELFF.

This clonotype was detected a few times. J is TRBJ1-1 and V is TRBV10-3, with a weak D call TRBD1 (5 bases). In germline, CDR1 is ENHRY, CDR2 SYGVKD. V dropped 11 bases and J dropped 10 bases, with 17 bases sitting between them. The CDR3 consists of 11 residues. The CDR3: CAAAAGPRAFF. In nucleotides, the CDR3 is TGTGCCGCCGCGGCGGGGCCTCGAGCTTTCTTT.

This clonotype was picked up many times. This chain connects TRBV5-1 to TRBJ2-3; possibly TRBD2 for D (5 bases). V lost 3 bases and J 1 base, leaving 12 bases between the germline ends. The CDR3 is 15 amino acids. Germline values: CDR1 SGHRS, CDR2 YFSETQ. The CDR3 region has the DNA TGCGCCAGCAGCTCTGTCGGGGTTGGCACAGATACGCAGTATTTT. Its translation: CASSSVGVGTDTQYF.

This chain uses TRBV4-3 with TRBJ1-1, with a possible D match to TRBD1 (6 bases). CDR1 and CDR2 from the germline V gene are LGHNA and YSLEER. V was shortened by 1 base and J by 5 bases, with 17 bases between the two germline ends. The CDR3 length is 16 residues. DNA of the CDR3: TGCGCCAGCAGCCAAGGTGGGGGACGGAGGGGGACTGAAGCTTTCTTT. Protein product: CASSQGGGRRGTEAFF.